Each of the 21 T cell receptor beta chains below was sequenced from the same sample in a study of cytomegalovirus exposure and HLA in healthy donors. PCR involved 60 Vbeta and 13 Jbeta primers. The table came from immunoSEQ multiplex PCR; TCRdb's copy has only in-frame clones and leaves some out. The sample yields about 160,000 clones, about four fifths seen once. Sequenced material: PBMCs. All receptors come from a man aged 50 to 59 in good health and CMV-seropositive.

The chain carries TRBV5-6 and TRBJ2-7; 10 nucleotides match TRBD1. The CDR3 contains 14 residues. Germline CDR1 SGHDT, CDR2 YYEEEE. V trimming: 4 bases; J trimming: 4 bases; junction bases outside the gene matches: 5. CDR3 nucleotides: TGTGCCAGCAGCCCGGGACAGGGGTGGTACGAGCAGTACTTC. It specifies CASSPGQGWYEQYF.

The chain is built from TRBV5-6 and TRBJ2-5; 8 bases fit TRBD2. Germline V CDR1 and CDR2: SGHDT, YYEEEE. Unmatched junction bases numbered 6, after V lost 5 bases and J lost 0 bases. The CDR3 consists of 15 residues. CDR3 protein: CASSLGGGYQETQYF. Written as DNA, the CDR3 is TGTGCCAGCAGTCTCGGGGGGGGGTACCAAGAGACCCAGTACTTC.

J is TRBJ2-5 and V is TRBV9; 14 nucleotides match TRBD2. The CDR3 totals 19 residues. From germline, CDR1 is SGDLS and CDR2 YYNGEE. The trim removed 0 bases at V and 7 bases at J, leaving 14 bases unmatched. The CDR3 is CASSVDNGLAGGALGTQYF. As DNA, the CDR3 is TGTGCCAGCAGCGTAGACAACGGACTAGCGGGAGGCGCCCTCGGGACCCAGTACTTC.

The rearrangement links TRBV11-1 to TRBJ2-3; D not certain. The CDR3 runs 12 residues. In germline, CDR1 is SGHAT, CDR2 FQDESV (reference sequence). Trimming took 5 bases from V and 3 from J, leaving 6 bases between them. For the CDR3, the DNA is TGTGCCAGCAGCCCTCAGACAGATACGCAGTATTTT. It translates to CASSPQTDTQYF.

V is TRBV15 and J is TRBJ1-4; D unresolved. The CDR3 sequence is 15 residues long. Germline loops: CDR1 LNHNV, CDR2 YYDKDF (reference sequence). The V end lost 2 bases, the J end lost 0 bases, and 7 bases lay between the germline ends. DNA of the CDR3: TGTGCCACCAGCAGACAGTCCACAACTAATGAAAAACTGTTTTTT. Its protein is CATSRQSTTNEKLFF.

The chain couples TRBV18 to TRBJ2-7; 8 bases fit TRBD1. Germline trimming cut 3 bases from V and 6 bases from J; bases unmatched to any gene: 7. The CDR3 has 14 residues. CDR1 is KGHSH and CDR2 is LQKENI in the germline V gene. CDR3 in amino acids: CASSPRTGSSEQYF. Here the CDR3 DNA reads TGTGCCAGCTCACCTAGGACAGGGAGTAGCGAGCAGTACTTC.

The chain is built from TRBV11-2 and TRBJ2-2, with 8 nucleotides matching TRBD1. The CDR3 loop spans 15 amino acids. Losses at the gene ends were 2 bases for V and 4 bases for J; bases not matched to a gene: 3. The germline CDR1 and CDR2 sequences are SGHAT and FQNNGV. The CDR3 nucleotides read TGTGCCAGCAGCTTACAGGGGGCGAGCACCGGGGAGCTGTTTTTT. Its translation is CASSLQGASTGELFF.

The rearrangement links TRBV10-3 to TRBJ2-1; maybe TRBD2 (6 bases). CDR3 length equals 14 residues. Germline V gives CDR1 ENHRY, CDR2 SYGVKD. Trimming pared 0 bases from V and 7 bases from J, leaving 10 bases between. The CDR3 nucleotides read TGTGCCATCAGTGAGTCGACTCGGGGGAATGAGCAGTTCTTC. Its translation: CAISESTRGNEQFF.

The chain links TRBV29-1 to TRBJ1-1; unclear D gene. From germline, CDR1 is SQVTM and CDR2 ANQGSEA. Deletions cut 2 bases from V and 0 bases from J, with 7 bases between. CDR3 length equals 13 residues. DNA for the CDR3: TGCAGCGTTGAAACGGTTATGAACACTGAAGCTTTCTTT. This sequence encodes CSVETVMNTEAFF.

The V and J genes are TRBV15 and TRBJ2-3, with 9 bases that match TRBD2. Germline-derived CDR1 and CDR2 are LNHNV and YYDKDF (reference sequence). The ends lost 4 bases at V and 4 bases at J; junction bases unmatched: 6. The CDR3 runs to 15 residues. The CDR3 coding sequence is TGTGCCACCAGCAAGGTGCGGGGGGGCTCAGATACGCAGTATTTT. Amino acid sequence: CATSKVRGGSDTQYF.

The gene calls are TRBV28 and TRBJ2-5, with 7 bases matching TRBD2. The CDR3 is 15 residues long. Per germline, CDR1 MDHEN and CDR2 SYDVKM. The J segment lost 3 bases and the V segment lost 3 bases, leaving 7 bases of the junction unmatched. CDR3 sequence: CASSLGGGREETQYF. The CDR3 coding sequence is TGTGCCAGCAGTTTGGGCGGCGGGAGAGAAGAGACCCAGTACTTC.

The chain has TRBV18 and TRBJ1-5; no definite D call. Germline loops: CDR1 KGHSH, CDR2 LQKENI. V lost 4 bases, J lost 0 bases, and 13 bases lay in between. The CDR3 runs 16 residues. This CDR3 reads CASSRVAADSNQPQHF. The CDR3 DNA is TGTGCCAGCTCACGGGTCGCGGCCGATAGCAATCAGCCCCAGCATTTT.

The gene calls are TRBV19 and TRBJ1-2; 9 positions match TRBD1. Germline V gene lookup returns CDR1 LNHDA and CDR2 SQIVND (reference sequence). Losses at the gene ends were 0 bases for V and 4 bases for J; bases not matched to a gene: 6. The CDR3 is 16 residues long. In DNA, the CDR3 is TGTGCCAGTAGTATAGATGCGGGGACAGGGTTCTATGGCTACACCTTC. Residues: CASSIDAGTGFYGYTF. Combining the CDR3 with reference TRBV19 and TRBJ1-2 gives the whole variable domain DGGITQSPKYLFRKEGQNVTLSCEQNLNHDAMYWYRQDPGQGLRLIYYSQIVNDFQKGDIAEGYSVSREKKESFPLTVTSAQKNPTAFYLCASSIDAGTGFYGYTFGSGTRLTVV.

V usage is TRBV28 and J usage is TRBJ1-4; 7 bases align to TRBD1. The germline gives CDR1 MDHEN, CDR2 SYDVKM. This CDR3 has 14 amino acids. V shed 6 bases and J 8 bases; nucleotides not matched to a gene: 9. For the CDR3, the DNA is TGTGCCAGCAGCCGACAGGGAGTAGAGGAAAAACTGTTTTTT. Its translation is CASSRQGVEEKLFF.

In nucleotides, the CDR3 is TGTGCCAGCAGCCCGACAGGGGGTGGATGGACAGATACGCAGTATTTT. Amino acid sequence: CASSPTGGGWTDTQYF. The chain uses TRBV14 and TRBJ2-3; 9 bases agree with TRBD1. This CDR3 region has 16 residues. CDR1 SGHDN and CDR2 FVKESK come from the germline V gene. J was trimmed by 3 bases and V by 4 bases; bases with no gene match: 8.

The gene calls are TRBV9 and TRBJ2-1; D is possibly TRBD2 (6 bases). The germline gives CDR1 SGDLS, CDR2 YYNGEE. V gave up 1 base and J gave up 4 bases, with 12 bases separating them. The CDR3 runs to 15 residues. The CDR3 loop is CASSVRIAVYNEQFF. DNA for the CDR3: TGTGCCAGCAGCGTAAGGATAGCGGTATACAATGAGCAGTTCTTC.

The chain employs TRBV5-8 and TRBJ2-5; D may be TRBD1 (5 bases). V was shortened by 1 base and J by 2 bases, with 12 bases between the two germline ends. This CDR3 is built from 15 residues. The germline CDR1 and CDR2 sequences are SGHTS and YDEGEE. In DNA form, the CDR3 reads TGTGCCAGCAGCTTGCTTCCAGGGCGACAAGAGACCCAGTACTTC. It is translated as CASSLLPGRQETQYF.

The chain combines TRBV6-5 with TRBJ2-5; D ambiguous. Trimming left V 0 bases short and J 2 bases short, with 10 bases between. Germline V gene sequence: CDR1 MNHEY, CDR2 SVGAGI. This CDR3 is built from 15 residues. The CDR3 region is CASSYSFPGQETQYF. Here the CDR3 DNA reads TGTGCCAGCAGTTACTCGTTTCCAGGTCAAGAGACCCAGTACTTC.

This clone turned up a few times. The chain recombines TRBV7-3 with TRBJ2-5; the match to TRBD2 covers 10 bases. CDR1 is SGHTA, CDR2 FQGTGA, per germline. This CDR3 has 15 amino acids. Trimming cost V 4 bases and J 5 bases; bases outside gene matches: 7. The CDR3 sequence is CASSSAGGPGETQYF. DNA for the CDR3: TGTGCCAGCAGCTCAGCGGGAGGGCCGGGGGAGACCCAGTACTTC.

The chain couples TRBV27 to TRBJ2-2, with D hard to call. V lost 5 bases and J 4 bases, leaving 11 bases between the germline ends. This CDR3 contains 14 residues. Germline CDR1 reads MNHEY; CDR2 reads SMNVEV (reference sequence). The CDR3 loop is CASSTGGGTGELFF. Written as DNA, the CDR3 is TGTGCCAGCAGTACGGGTGGTGGCACCGGGGAGCTGTTTTTT.

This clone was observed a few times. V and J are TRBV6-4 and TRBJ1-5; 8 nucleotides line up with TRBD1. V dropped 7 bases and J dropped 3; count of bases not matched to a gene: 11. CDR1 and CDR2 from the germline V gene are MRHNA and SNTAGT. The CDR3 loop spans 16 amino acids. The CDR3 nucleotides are TGTGCCAGCAATGAGACAGGGGCCTACTACAATCAGCCCCAGCATTTT. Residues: CASNETGAYYNQPQHF.